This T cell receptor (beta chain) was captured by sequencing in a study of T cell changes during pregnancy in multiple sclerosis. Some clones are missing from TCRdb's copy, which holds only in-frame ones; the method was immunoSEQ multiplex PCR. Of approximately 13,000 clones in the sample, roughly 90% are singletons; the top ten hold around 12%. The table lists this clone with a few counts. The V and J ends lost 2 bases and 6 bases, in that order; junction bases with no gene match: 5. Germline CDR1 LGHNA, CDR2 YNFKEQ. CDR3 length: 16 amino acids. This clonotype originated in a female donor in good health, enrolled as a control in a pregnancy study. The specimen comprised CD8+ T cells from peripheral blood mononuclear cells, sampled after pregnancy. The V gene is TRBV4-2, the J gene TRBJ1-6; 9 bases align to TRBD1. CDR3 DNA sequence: TGTGCCAGCAGCCAAAGCCTGGGACAGGGTAATTCACCCCTCCACTTT. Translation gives CASSQSLGQGNSPLHF.